Listed below are T cell receptor beta chains from one sample, sequenced in a study of T-cell reconstitution after alpha-beta-depleted transplantation in children. TCRdb reanalysed the PCR reads using MiXCR and keeps one entry per CDR3 protein. The table lists 700,000 to 950,000 distinct CDR3 sequences, 16% of them singletons. Sample: PBMCs, mostly from graft donor cells, taken 360 days after TCRalphabeta/CD19-depleted stem cell transplant. These receptors were collected from a male patient under 18 who had a stem cell transplant for acute lymphoblastic leukemia, so the T cells may come from the graft donor. Each CDR3 is given with its conserved first and last residue. The order of the fields is D gene, clone size, J gene, V gene, CDR3 protein, CDR3 DNA. The D gene is left open where the match is weak. Only some rows state a clone size, as once, few, many or a class for expanded clones.

>TRBD1|NA|TRBJ2-5|TRBV29-1
CSVAGQGGWRTQYF
TGCAGCGTGGCCGGACAGGGAGGATGGCGGACCCAGTACTTC
>NA|NA|TRBJ2-6|TRBV20-1
CSARGLVTASSGANVLTF
TGCAGTGCTAGAGGCCTTGTGACGGCTAGCTCTGGGGCCAACGTCCTGACTTTC
>TRBD2|few|TRBJ2-1|TRBV29-1
CSVITSGLFNEQFF
TGCAGCGTCATTACTAGCGGGCTATTTAATGAGCAGTTCTTC
>NA|NA|TRBJ2-6|TRBV6-5
CASSYSGSSGGANVLTF
TGTGCCAGCAGTTACTCGGGGAGTAGCGGTGGGGCCAACGTCCTGACTTTC
>NA|NA|TRBJ2-4|TRBV29-1
CSVGTRLLSLQYF
TGCAGCGTGGGGACCAGACTCCTCTCCCTTCAGTACTTC
>NA|NA|TRBJ1-1|TRBV12-3/TRBV12-4
CASSLTQGRTEAFF
TGTGCCAGCAGTTTAACGCAGGGCCGGACTGAAGCTTTCTTT
>TRBD2|NA|TRBJ2-5|TRBV9
CASSPGGIFQETQYF
TGTGCCAGCAGCCCGGGGGGGATCTTCCAAGAGACCCAGTACTTC
>NA|NA|TRBJ2-2|TRBV5-1
CASSLNAVNTGELFF
TGCGCCAGCAGCTTGAACGCGGTCAACACCGGGGAGCTGTTTTTT
>NA|NA|TRBJ2-1|TRBV19
CAAGSSYNEQFF
TGTGCCGCTGGGAGCTCCTACAATGAGCAGTTCTTC
>NA|NA|TRBJ1-4|TRBV6-7
CASSYPRGPANEKLFF
TGTGCCAGCAGTTACCCGCGAGGACCAGCTAATGAAAAACTGTTTTTT
>NA|few|TRBJ1-6|TRBV7-9
CASSLAVRGDSPLHF
TGTGCCAGCAGCTTAGCGGTCAGGGGTGATTCACCCCTCCACTTT
>NA|few|TRBJ2-7|TRBV12-3/TRBV12-4
CASSSLSTSGSYEQYF
TGTGCCAGCAGTTCCCTTTCGACTAGTGGGTCCTACGAGCAGTACTTC
>NA|NA|TRBJ1-5|TRBV20-1
CSASPGRTSLGQPQHF
TGCAGTGCTAGTCCCGGGCGGACAAGTCTTGGTCAGCCCCAGCATTTT
>NA|NA|TRBJ2-5|TRBV9
CASSVEGGETQYF
TGTGCCAGCAGCGTAGAGGGGGGGGAGACCCAGTACTTC
>NA|many|TRBJ1-2|TRBV6-5
CASAIRGSGSNYGYTF
TGTGCCAGCGCCATCAGGGGATCAGGGTCTAACTATGGCTACACCTTC
>NA|NA|TRBJ1-1|TRBV4-1
CASSSRGGNEAFF
TGCGCCAGCAGCTCCCGGGGGGGCAATGAAGCTTTCTTT
>NA|NA|TRBJ1-2|TRBV11-2
CASSSPRTANYGYTF
TGTGCCAGCAGCTCACCCCGGACGGCCAACTATGGCTACACCTTC
>NA|few|TRBJ1-3|TRBV6-5
CASSYSGRVAGNTIYF
TGTGCCAGCAGTTACTCGGGCAGGGTAGCTGGAAACACCATATATTTT
>TRBD2|few|TRBJ2-3|TRBV10-1
CASSEAVRLAGEVVTQYF
TGCGCCAGCAGTGAGGCGGTTCGGCTAGCGGGAGAAGTCGTTACGCAGTATTTT
>TRBD1|many|TRBJ1-6|TRBV6-5
CASSYGTGGKNSPLHF
TGTGCCAGCAGTTACGGGACAGGGGGTAAAAATTCACCCCTCCACTTT
>TRBD1|few|TRBJ2-1|TRBV20-1
CSAPITGTGFKNEQFF
TGCAGTGCTCCGATCACCGGGACAGGGTTTAAGAATGAGCAGTTCTTC
>NA|few|TRBJ2-3|TRBV6-1
CASSGGGPGIIDTQYF
TGTGCCAGCAGTGGGGGGGGCCCAGGGATCATAGATACGCAGTATTTT
>TRBD2|many|TRBJ2-1|TRBV4-1
CASSQEITSGTIYNEQFF
TGCGCCAGCAGCCAAGAGATAACTAGCGGGACTATTTACAATGAGCAGTTCTTC
>TRBD2|NA|TRBJ2-1|TRBV5-1
CASSLGLAGAKPHEQFF
TGCGCCAGCAGCCTGGGACTAGCGGGAGCCAAACCGCATGAGCAGTTCTTC
>NA|NA|TRBJ2-2|TRBV7-8
CASSLVSSTTGELFF
TGTGCCAGCAGCTTAGTTTCCAGTACTACCGGGGAGCTGTTTTTT